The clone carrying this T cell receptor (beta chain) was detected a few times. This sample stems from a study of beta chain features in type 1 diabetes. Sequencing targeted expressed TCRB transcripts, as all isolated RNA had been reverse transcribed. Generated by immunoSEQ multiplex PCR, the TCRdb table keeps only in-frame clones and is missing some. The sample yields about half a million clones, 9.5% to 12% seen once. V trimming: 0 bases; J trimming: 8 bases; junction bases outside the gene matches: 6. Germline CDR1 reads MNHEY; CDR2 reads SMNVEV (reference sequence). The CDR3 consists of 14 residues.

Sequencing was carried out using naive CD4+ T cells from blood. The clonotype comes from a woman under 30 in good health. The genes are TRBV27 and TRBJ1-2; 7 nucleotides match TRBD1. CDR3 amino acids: CASSLSDRSEGYTF. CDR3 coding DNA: TGTGCCAGCAGTTTATCGGACAGGTCGGAGGGCTACACCTTC.